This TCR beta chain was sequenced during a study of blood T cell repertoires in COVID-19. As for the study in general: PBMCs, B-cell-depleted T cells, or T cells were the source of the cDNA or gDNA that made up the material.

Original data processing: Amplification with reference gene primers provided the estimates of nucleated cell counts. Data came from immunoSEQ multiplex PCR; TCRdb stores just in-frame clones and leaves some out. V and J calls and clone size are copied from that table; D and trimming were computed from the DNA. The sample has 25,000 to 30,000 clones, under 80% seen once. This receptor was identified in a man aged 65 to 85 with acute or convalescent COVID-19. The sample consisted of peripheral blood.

The CDR3 region has the DNA TGTGCCAGCAGACAGCCTAGCCGTGTTGCAACTAATGAAAAACTGTTTTTT. Translation gives CASRQPSRVATNEKLFF. The chain employs TRBV28 and TRBJ1-4; D ambiguous. The germline V and J ends were trimmed by 6 bases and 0 bases, with 17 bases remaining between them. The length of the CDR3 is 17 residues. Germline V gene lookup returns CDR1 MDHEN and CDR2 SYDVKM.